The subject of this entry is one T cell receptor beta chain. Its matching antigen is unknown. The V gene lost 6 bases and the J gene lost 3 bases, with 15 bases spanning the gap. The CDR3 consists of 14 residues. CDR1 SGHAT and CDR2 FQNNGV come from the germline V gene. From the 5' RACE reads, TCRdb called clonotypes with MiXCR, one entry per CDR3 protein. The sample lists 600,000 to 800,000 distinct CDR3 sequences, 21% seen once, with 4.3% in the top ten. The sample originates from a study of identical twins. Study-level points and caveats: Abundant beta clonotypes from cord blood bore fewer insertions; memory repertoires lacked this pattern. Cross-sectional statistical analysis, not tracking of the same donors, underpinned the conclusions.

The sample also formed part of further work on T cells expressing NK-cell markers.

The chain recombines TRBV11-2 with TRBJ2-7, with D perhaps TRBD1 (6 bases). This sequence originates from a woman in her late teens or twenties in good health. Sample: PBMCs. This chain's CDR3 is CASRKVAGVYEQYF. Written as DNA, the CDR3 is TGTGCCAGCAGGAAAGTTGCAGGGGTCTACGAGCAGTACTTC.